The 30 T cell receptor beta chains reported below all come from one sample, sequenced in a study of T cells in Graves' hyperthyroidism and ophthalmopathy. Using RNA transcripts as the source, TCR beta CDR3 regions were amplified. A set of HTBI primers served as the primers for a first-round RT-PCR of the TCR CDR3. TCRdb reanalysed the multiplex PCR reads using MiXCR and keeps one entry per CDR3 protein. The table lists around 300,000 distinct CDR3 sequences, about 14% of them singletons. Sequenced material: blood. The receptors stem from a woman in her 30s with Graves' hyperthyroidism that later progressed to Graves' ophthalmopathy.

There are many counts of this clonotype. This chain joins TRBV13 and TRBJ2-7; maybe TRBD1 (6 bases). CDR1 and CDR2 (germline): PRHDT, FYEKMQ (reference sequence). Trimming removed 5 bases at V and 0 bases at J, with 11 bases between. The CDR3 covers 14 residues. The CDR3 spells CASSIRGSSYEQYF. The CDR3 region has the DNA TGTGCCAGCAGCATCAGGGGCAGCTCCTACGAGCAGTACTTC. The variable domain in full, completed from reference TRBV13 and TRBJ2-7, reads AAGVIQSPRHLIKEKRETATLKCYPIPRHDTVYWYQQGPGQDPQFLISFYEKMQSDKGSIPDRFSAQQFSDYHSELNMSSLELGDSALYFCASSIRGSSYEQYFGPGTRLTVT.

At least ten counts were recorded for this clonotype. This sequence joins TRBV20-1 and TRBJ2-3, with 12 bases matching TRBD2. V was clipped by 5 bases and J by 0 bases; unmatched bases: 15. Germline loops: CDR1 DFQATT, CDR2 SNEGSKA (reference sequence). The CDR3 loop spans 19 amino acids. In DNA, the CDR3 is TGCAGTGCTTTCCCTCTGACTAGCGGGAGCACCCGTAGCACAGATACGCAGTATTTT. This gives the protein CSAFPLTSGSTRSTDTQYF.

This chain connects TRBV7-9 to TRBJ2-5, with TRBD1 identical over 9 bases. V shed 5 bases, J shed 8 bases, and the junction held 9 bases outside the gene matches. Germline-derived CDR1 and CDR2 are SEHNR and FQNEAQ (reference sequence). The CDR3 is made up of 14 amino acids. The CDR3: CASSERDREYTQYF. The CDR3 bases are TGTGCCAGCAGCGAGAGGGACAGGGAGTATACCCAGTACTTC.

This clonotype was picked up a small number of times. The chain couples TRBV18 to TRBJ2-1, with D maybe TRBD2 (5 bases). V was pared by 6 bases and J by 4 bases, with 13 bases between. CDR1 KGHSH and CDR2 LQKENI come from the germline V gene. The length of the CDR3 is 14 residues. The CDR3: CASSRGTEYNEQFF. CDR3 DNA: TGTGCCAGCTCCCGGGGTACGGAGTACAATGAGCAGTTCTTC.

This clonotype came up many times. The CDR3 loop is CASRSAGAGGNTIYF. DNA for the CDR3: TGTGCCAGCAGGTCGGCAGGGGCTGGTGGAAACACCATATATTTT. The chain links TRBV28 to TRBJ1-3, with a weak D call TRBD1 (6 bases). Per the germline V gene, CDR1 is MDHEN and CDR2 is SYDVKM. Trimming took off 6 bases at V and 3 bases at J, with 15 bases between the two ends. The CDR3 runs to 15 residues.

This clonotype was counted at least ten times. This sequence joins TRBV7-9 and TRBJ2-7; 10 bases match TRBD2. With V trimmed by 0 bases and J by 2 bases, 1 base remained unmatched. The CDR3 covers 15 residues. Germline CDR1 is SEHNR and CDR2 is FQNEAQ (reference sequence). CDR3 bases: TGTGCCAGCAGCTTAGCTGGACTAGCGGCCTACGAGCAGTACTTC. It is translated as CASSLAGLAAYEQYF.

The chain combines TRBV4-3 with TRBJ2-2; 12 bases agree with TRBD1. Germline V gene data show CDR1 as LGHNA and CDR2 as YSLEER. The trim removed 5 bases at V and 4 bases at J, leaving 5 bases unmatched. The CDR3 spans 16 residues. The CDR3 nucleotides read TGCGCCAGCAGCAAAGGGACAGGGGGCTCCACCGGGGAGCTGTTTTTT. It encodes CASSKGTGGSTGELFF.

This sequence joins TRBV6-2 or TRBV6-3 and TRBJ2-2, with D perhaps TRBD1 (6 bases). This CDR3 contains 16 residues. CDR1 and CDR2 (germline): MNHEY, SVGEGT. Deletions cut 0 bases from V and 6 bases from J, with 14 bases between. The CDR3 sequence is CASSYSAGVNSGELFF. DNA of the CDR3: TGTGCCAGCAGTTACTCGGCAGGGGTTAATTCCGGGGAGCTGTTTTTT.

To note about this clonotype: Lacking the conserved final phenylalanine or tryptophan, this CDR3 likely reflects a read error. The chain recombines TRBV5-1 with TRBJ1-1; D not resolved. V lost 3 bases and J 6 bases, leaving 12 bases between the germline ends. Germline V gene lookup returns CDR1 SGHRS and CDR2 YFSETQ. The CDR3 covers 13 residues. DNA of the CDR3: TGCGCCAGCAGCTCCGGGGAGTTCGCTGAAGCTTTCCTT. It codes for CASSSGEFAEAFL.

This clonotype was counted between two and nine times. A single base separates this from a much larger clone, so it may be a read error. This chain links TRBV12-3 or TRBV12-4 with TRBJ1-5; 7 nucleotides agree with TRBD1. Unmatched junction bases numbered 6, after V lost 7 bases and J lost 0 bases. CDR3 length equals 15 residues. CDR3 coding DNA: TGTGCCAGCACCGGGACAGTTCATAGCAATCAGCCCCAGCATTTT. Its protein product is CASTGTVHSNQPQHF.

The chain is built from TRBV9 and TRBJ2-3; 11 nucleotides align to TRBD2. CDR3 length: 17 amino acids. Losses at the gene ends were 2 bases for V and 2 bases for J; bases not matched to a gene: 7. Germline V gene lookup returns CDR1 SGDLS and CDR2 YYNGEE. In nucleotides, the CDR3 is TGTGCCAGCAGCGTTCCGGGACTAGCGGAGAACACAGATACGCAGTATTTT. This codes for CASSVPGLAENTDTQYF.

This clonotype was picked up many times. The CDR3 reads CAWTSGRGEQYF. The CDR3 bases are TGTGCCTGGACTAGCGGGAGGGGGGAGCAGTACTTC. V usage is TRBV30 and J usage is TRBJ2-7, with 12 bases aligning to TRBD2. This CDR3 has 12 amino acids. V was clipped by 4 bases and J by 7 bases; unmatched bases: 2. The V gene's germline CDR1 is GTSNPN and CDR2 SVGIG (reference sequence).

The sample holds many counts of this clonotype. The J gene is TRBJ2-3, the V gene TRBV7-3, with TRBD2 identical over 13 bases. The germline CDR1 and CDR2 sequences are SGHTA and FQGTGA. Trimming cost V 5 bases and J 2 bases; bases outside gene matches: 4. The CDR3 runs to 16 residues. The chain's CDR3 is CASSPGTSGATDTQYF. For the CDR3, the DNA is TGTGCCAGCAGCCCCGGGACTAGCGGGGCCACAGATACGCAGTATTTT. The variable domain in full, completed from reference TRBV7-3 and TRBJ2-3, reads GAGVSQTPSNKVTEKGKYVELRCDPISGHTALYWYRQSLGQGPEFLIYFQGTGAADDSGLPNDRFFAVRPEGSVSTLKIQRTERGDSAVYLCASSPGTSGATDTQYFGPGTRLTVL.

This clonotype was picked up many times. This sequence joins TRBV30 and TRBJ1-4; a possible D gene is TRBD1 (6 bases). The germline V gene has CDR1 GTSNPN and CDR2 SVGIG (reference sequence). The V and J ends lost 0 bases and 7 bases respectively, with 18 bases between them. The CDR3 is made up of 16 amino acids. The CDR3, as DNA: TGTGCCTGGAGTGTACAGGTTACAGGGACGGGTGAAAAACTGTTTTTT. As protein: CAWSVQVTGTGEKLFF.

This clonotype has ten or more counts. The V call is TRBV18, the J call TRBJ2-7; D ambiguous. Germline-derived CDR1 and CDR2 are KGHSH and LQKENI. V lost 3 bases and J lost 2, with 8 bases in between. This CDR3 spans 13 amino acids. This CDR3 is CASSPGPTYEQYF. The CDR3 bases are TGTGCCAGCTCACCCGGCCCCACCTACGAGCAGTACTTC. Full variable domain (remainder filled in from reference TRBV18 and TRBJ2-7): NAGVMQNPRHLVRRRGQEARLRCSPMKGHSHVYWYRQLPEEGLKFMVYLQKENIIDESGMPKERFSAEFPKEGPSILRIQQVVRGDSAAYFCASSPGPTYEQYFGPGTRLTVT.

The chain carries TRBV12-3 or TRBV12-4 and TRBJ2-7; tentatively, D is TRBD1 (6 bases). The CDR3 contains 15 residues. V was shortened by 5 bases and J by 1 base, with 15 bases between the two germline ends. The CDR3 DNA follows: TGTGCCAGCAGTCAGTGGGGGCGGGTTTCCTACGAGCAGTACTTC. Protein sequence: CASSQWGRVSYEQYF.

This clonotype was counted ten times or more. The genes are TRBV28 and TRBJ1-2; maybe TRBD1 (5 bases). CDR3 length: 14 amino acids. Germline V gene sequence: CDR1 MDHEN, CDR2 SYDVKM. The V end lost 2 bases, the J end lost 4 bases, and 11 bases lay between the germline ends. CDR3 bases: TGTGCCAGCAGTTTAGACAGCTCGGGCTATGGCTACACCTTC. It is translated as CASSLDSSGYGYTF.

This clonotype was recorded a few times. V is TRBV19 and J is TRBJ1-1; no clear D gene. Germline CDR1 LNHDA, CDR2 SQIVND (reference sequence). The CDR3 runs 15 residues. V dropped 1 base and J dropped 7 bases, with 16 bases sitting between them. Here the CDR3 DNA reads TGTGCCAGTAGTATAGGTCAGGTACCTCAAAATGAAGCTTTCTTT. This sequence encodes CASSIGQVPQNEAFF.

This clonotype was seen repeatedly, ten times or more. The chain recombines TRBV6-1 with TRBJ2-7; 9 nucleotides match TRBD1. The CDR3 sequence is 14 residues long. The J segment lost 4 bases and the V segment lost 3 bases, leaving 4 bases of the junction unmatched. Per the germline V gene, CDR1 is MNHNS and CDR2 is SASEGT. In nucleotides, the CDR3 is TGTGCCAGCAGTGACGGGACAGGGTTGTACGAGCAGTACTTC. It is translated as CASSDGTGLYEQYF.

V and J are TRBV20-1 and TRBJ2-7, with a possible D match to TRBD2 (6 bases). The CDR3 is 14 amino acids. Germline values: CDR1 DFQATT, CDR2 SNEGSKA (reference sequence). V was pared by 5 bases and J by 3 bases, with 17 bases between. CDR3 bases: TGCAGTGCTCGCTCGGGAGAGTTCCTCTACGAGCAGTACTTC. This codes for CSARSGEFLYEQYF.

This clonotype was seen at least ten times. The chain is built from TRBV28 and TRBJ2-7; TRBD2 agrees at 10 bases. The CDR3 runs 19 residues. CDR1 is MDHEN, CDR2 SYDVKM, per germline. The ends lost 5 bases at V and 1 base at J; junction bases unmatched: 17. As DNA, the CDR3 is TGTGCCAGCAGTCAAAGGACAGCCGGGACTAGCGAGGGATCCTACGAGCAGTACTTC. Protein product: CASSQRTAGTSEGSYEQYF.

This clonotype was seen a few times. DNA for the CDR3: TGTGCCAGCAGCGAGGGACTAGCGGAAAACAATGAGCAGTTCTTC. Translation gives CASSEGLAENNEQFF. The J gene is TRBJ2-1, the V gene TRBV9; 11 nucleotides align to TRBD2. Per the germline V gene, CDR1 is SGDLS and CDR2 is YYNGEE. The junction had 4 bases not matched to a gene; V was cut back by 3 bases and J by 5 bases. The CDR3 has 15 residues.

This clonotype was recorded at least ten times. This CDR3 is CASSLRAGAEDTDTQYF. The CDR3 DNA reads as TGTGCCAGCAGCTTAAGGGCGGGGGCAGAAGACACAGATACGCAGTATTTT. V and J are TRBV11-2 and TRBJ2-3, with a possible D match to TRBD2 (7 bases). This CDR3 contains 17 residues. Germline assignment: CDR1 SGHAT and CDR2 FQNNGV. V gave up 2 bases and J gave up 2 bases, with 17 bases separating them.

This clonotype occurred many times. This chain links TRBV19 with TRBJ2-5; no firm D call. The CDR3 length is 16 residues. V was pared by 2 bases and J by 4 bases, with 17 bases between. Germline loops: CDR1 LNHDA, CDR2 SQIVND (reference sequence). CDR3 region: CASSIKGTTRGETQYF. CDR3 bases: TGTGCCAGTAGTATAAAGGGTACGACGCGTGGAGAGACCCAGTACTTC.

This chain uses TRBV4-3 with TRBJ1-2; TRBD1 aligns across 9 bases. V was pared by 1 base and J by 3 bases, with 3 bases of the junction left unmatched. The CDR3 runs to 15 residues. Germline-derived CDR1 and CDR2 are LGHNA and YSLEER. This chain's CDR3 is CASSQGTGADYGYTF. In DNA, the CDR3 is TGCGCCAGCAGCCAAGGGACAGGGGCGGACTATGGCTACACCTTC.

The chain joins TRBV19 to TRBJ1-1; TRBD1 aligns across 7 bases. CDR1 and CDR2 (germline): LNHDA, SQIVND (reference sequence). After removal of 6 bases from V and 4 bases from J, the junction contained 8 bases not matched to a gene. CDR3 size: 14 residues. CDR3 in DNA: TGTGCCAGTAGGGTGGACAGGACCTTCACTGAAGCTTTCTTT. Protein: CASRVDRTFTEAFF. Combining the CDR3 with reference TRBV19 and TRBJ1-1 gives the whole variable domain DGGITQSPKYLFRKEGQNVTLSCEQNLNHDAMYWYRQDPGQGLRLIYYSQIVNDFQKGDIAEGYSVSREKKESFPLTVTSAQKNPTAFYLCASRVDRTFTEAFFGQGTRLTVV.

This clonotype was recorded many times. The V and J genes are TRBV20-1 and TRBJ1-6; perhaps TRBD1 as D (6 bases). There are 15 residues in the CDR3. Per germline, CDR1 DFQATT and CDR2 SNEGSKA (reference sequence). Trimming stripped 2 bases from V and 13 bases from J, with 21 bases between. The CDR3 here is CSARQMTGRNGPLHF. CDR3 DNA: TGCAGTGCTAGACAAATGACAGGCCGGAACGGGCCCCTCCACTTT.

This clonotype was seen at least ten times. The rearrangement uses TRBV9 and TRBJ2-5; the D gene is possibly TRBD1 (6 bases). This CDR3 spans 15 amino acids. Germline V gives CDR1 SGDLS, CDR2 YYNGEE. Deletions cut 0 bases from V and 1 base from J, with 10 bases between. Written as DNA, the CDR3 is TGTGCCAGCAGCGTAGCTGGACAGATCCAAGAGACCCAGTACTTC. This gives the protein CASSVAGQIQETQYF.

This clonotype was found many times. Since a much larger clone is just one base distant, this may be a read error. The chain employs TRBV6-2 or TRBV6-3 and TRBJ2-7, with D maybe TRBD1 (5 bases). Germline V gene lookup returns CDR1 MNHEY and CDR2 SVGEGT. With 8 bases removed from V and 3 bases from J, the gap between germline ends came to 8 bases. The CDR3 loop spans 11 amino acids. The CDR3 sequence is CASGQGYEQYF. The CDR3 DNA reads TGTGCCAGCGGCCAGGGCTACGAGCAGTACTTC.

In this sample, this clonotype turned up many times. The CDR3 DNA is TGTGCCAGTAGTATCGGGGGTAGCGGATACAATGAGCAGTTCTTC. Encoded protein: CASSIGGSGYNEQFF. The chain carries TRBV19 and TRBJ2-1; perhaps TRBD2 as D (6 bases). V lost 3 bases and J 4 bases, leaving 13 bases between the germline ends. The CDR3 runs 15 residues. The germline CDR1 and CDR2 sequences are LNHDA and SQIVND (reference sequence).